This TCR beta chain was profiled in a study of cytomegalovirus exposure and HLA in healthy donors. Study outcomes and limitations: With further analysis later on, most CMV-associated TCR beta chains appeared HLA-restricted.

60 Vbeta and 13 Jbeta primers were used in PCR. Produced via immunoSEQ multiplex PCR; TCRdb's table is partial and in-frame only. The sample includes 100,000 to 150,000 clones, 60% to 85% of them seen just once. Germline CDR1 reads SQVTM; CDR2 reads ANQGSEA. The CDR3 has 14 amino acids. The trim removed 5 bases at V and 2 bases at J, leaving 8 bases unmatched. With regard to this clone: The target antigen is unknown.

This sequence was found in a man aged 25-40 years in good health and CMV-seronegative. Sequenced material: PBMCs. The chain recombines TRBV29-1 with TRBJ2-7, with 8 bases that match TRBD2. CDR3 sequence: CSVSPGAGAYEQYF. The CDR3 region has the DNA TGCAGCGTTTCACCGGGAGCGGGGGCCTACGAGCAGTACTTC.